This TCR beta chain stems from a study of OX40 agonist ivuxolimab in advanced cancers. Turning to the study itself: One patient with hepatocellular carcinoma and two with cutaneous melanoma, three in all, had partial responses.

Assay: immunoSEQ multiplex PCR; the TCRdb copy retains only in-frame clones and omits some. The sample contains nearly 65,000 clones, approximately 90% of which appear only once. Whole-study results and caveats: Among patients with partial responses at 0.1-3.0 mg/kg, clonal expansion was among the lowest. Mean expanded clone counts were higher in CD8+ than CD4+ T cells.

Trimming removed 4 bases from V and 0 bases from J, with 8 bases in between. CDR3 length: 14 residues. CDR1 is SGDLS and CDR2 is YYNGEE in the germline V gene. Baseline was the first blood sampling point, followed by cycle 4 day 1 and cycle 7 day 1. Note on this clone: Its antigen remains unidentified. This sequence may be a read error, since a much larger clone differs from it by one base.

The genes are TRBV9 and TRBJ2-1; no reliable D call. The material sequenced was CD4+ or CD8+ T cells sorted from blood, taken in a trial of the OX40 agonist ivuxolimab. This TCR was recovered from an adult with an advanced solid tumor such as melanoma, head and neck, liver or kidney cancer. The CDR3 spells CASSLESSYNEQFF. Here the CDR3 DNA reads TGTGCCAGCAGCCTAGAGAGCTCCTACAATGAGCAGTTCTTC. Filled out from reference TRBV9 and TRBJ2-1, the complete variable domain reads DSGVTQTPKHLITATGQRVTLRCSPRSGDLSVYWYQQSLDQGLQFLIQYYNGEERAKGNILERFSAQQFPDLHSELNLSSLELGDSALYFCASSLESSYNEQFFGPGTRLTVL.